Reported below is one TCR beta chain. This record comes from a study of cytomegalovirus exposure and HLA in healthy donors. PCR was performed using 60 Vbeta and 13 Jbeta primers. Produced via immunoSEQ multiplex PCR; TCRdb's table is partial and in-frame only. This table lists roughly 120,000 clones. The CDR3 runs to 15 residues. Germline V gene sequence: CDR1 MNHNS, CDR2 SASEGT. This TCR was recovered from a man under 40 in good health and CMV-seronegative. The chain is built from TRBV6-1 and TRBJ2-5; TRBD2 aligns across 7 bases. Gene TRBJ2-7 matches the end of the DNA better, so the J call may be wrong. Sequencing was done on a sample of PBMCs. The CDR3 sequence is CASSEIGGSSYEQYF. In DNA, the CDR3 is TGTGCCAGCAGCGAAATAGGCGGGAGCTCCTACGAGCAGTACTTC.